Below, 26 T cell receptor beta chains from the same sample are listed, as sequenced in a study of cytomegalovirus exposure and HLA in healthy donors. Primers: 60 Vbeta forward and 13 Jbeta reverse. The data were produced by immunoSEQ multiplex PCR, yet TCRdb's version contains in-frame clones alone and is incomplete. The sample has about 160,000 clones, about three quarters seen once. Material: PBMCs. These receptors all come from a woman aged 25 to 39 in good health and CMV-seronegative.

As to this clone: The junction shows a germline mismatch at one end, possibly a read error. The chain joins TRBV7-9 to TRBJ2-7; TRBD1 aligns across 8 bases. The CDR3 length is 16 residues. Germline V lookup: CDR1 SEHNR, CDR2 FQNEAQ (reference sequence). The CDR3 loop is CSSSSLRTGSSYEQYF. The CDR3 bases are TGTTCCAGCAGCTCCCTCCGGACAGGGTCTTCCTACGAGCAGTACTTC.

The V and J genes are TRBV7-9 and TRBJ2-1; D uncertain. CDR1 SEHNR and CDR2 FQNEAQ come from the germline V gene (reference sequence). This CDR3 has 18 residues. V lost 5 bases and J lost 0, with 20 bases in between. Written as DNA, the CDR3 is TGTGCCAGCAGCCAACCTACCTCTGACACCCCCTCCTACAATGAGCAGTTCTTC. This translates into CASSQPTSDTPSYNEQFF.

In DNA form, the CDR3 reads TGTGCCAGCAGCAAGGGACTAGCTATTTCCGCAGATACGCAGTATTTT. This sequence encodes CASSKGLAISADTQYF. This rearrangement joins TRBV7-6 to TRBJ2-3; 9 positions agree with TRBD2. This CDR3 has 16 residues. Trimming at V came to 5 bases and at J to 4 bases, leaving 10 bases not matched to a gene. Germline-derived CDR1 and CDR2 are SGHVS and FNYEAQ.

This clone occurred a few times. The chain couples TRBV28 to TRBJ2-5; a weak D match, TRBD1 (5 bases). Between the trimmed V and J ends, which lost 6 bases and 4 bases, there was a span of 21 bases. Germline CDR1 reads MDHEN; CDR2 reads SYDVKM. This CDR3 contains 16 residues. CDR3 residues: CASSYPLAGARETQYF. CDR3 DNA sequence: TGTGCCAGCAGCTACCCCCTGGCTGGGGCCCGAGAGACCCAGTACTTC. Together with reference TRBV28 and TRBJ2-5, the CDR3 gives the full variable domain: DVKVTQSSRYLVKRTGEKVFLECVQDMDHENMFWYRQDPGLGLRLIYFSYDVKMKEKGDIPEGYSVSREKKERFSLILESASTNQTSMYLCASSYPLAGARETQYFGPGTRLLVL.

The chain links TRBV29-1 to TRBJ1-1; D gene unclear. Germline values: CDR1 SQVTM, CDR2 ANQGSEA. V lost 7 bases to trimming and J lost 5 bases, with 14 bases between them. The CDR3 contains 12 residues. CDR3 nucleotides: TGCAGCGCGTCAAGAGGGAGGACTGAAGCTTTCTTT. As protein: CSASRGRTEAFF.

This clone came up a few times. CDR3 protein: CASSITGMETQYF. The CDR3 DNA reads TGTGCCAGCAGCATCACAGGGATGGAGACCCAGTACTTC. V and J are TRBV7-2 and TRBJ2-5; D might be TRBD1 (6 bases). V was trimmed by 5 bases and J by 5 bases, leaving 12 bases between them. CDR1 SGHTA and CDR2 FQGNSA come from the germline V gene. This CDR3 has 13 residues.

V usage is TRBV14 and J usage is TRBJ2-3; 10 bases align to TRBD2. The length of the CDR3 is 16 residues. The J segment lost 2 bases and the V segment lost 1 base, leaving 3 bases of the junction unmatched. Germline values: CDR1 SGHDN, CDR2 FVKESK. CDR3 nucleotides: TGTGCCAGCAGCCAAGGACTAGCGGGCCCCACAGATACGCAGTATTTT. Translated, it gives CASSQGLAGPTDTQYF.

This clone was seen just once. The chain joins TRBV5-6 to TRBJ1-2; TRBD1 is a possible D gene (6 bases). Trimming stripped 2 bases from V and 2 bases from J, with 7 bases between. Germline CDR1 is SGHDT and CDR2 is YYEEEE. The CDR3 totals 13 residues. The CDR3 nucleotides read TGTGCCAGCAGCTTAGGGACAAACTATGGCTACACCTTC. This gives the protein CASSLGTNYGYTF.

The V call is TRBV5-1, the J call TRBJ2-5; 7 bases match TRBD2. The germline CDR1 and CDR2 sequences are SGHRS and YFSETQ. The CDR3 loop spans 15 amino acids. The J segment lost 2 bases and the V segment lost 4 bases, leaving 8 bases of the junction unmatched. The CDR3 DNA reads as TGCGCCAGCAGCCCCGATGGGGGGGGACAAGAGACCCAGTACTTC. Its protein is CASSPDGGGQETQYF. The complete variable domain, with remaining parts taken from reference TRBV5-1 and TRBJ2-5, reads KAGVTQTPRYLIKTRGQQVTLSCSPISGHRSVSWYQQTPGQGLQFLFEYFSETQRNKGNFPGRFSGRQFSNSRSEMNVSTLELGDSALYLCASSPDGGGQETQYFGPGTRLLVL.

The chain is built from TRBV5-1 and TRBJ2-7; D gene ambiguous. The V gene lost 4 bases and the J gene lost 0 bases, with 11 bases spanning the gap. The CDR3 spans 14 residues. In germline, CDR1 is SGHRS, CDR2 YFSETQ. As DNA, the CDR3 is TGCGCCAGCAGCGCCGAGATGAGCTCCTACGAGCAGTACTTC. It yields the protein CASSAEMSSYEQYF.

This chain's CDR3 is CASSPTGPGHYEQYF. CDR3 bases: TGTGCCAGCAGTCCCACAGGACCCGGACACTACGAGCAGTACTTC. This sequence joins TRBV6-5 and TRBJ2-7; the D gene is possibly TRBD1 (5 bases). Trimming left V 5 bases short and J 3 bases short, with 17 bases between. Germline values: CDR1 MNHEY, CDR2 SVGAGI. The length of the CDR3 is 15 residues.

This rearrangement joins TRBV19 to TRBJ1-3, with 7 bases matching TRBD1. The V and J ends lost 4 bases and 0 bases, in that order; junction bases with no gene match: 6. The germline gives CDR1 LNHDA, CDR2 SQIVND (reference sequence). This CDR3 is built from 16 residues. CDR3 nucleotide sequence: TGTGCCAGTAGTACGGGACAGTTCCTCTCTGGAAACACCATATATTTT. Amino acids: CASSTGQFLSGNTIYF.

The chain has TRBV14 and TRBJ1-6, with D hard to call. The CDR3 loop spans 16 amino acids. V dropped 0 bases and J dropped 10 bases, with 16 bases sitting between them. CDR1 SGHDN and CDR2 FVKESK come from the germline V gene. CDR3 sequence reads: CASSQDWFLGQSPLHF. In nucleotides, the CDR3 is TGTGCCAGCAGCCAAGATTGGTTTCTAGGTCAATCACCCCTCCACTTT.

This chain links TRBV29-1 with TRBJ2-3, with 10 bases matching TRBD2. CDR3 size: 15 residues. The junction had 4 bases not matched to a gene; V was cut back by 1 base and J by 3 bases. CDR1 and CDR2 from the germline V gene are SQVTM and ANQGSEA. The CDR3 region is CSVEGASGGTDTQYF. DNA for the CDR3: TGCAGCGTTGAAGGGGCTAGCGGGGGAACAGATACGCAGTATTTT.

This sequence joins TRBV9 and TRBJ2-7; 12 bases line up with TRBD1. V lost 0 bases to trimming and J lost 6 bases; unmatched junction nucleotides: 4. The CDR3 totals 15 residues. CDR1 is SGDLS, CDR2 YYNGEE, per germline. The CDR3 DNA sequence: TGTGCCAGCAGCGTAGGGGGACAGGGGGCAGGCGAGCAGTACTTC. Its translation is CASSVGGQGAGEQYF.

The gene calls are TRBV5-1 and TRBJ2-3; D gene uncertain. The V and J ends lost 0 bases and 4 bases respectively, with 6 bases between them. The CDR3 loop spans 13 amino acids. The germline gives CDR1 SGHRS, CDR2 YFSETQ. Written as DNA, the CDR3 is TGCGCCAGCAGCTTGGAACTGGCAGATACGCAGTATTTT. Translated, it gives CASSLELADTQYF. The full variable domain, in which reference TRBV5-1 and TRBJ2-3 provide the parts outside the CDR3, is KAGVTQTPRYLIKTRGQQVTLSCSPISGHRSVSWYQQTPGQGLQFLFEYFSETQRNKGNFPGRFSGRQFSNSRSEMNVSTLELGDSALYLCASSLELADTQYFGPGTRLTVL.

The chain couples TRBV7-6 to TRBJ1-3; no firm D call. Germline V gives CDR1 SGHVS, CDR2 FNYEAQ. The CDR3 consists of 14 residues. Trimming removed 10 bases at V and 1 base at J, with 14 bases between. The CDR3 here is CATSEGGSGNTIYF. CDR3 bases: TGTGCCACAAGCGAGGGCGGTTCTGGAAACACCATATATTTT.

About this clone: Given the absence of the conserved phenylalanine or tryptophan at the CDR3 end, a read error is likely. The chain uses TRBV7-9 and TRBJ1-1; 8 bases align to TRBD1. The CDR3 contains 14 residues. Germline V gene data show CDR1 as SEHNR and CDR2 as FQNEAQ (reference sequence). V shed 6 bases and J 5 bases; nucleotides not matched to a gene: 8. The CDR3 protein is CASRSWTGLTEAFS. The CDR3, as DNA: TGTGCCAGCAGGAGTTGGACAGGGTTAACTGAAGCTTTCTCT.

This clone has more than one count but fewer than ten. The chain carries TRBV12-1 and TRBJ1-4; the table's D call TRBD1 went unverified against the DNA. TRBV12-1 is designated a pseudogene. This CDR3 is built from 14 residues. CDR3 amino acids: CASSPRTGREKLFF. DNA for the CDR3: TGTGCCAGCAGCCCCCGGACAGGGCGTGAAAAACTGTTTTTT.

The rearrangement uses TRBV6-6 and TRBJ2-5; 10 nucleotides line up with TRBD2. The CDR3 runs to 16 residues. The germline gives CDR1 MNHNY, CDR2 SVGAGI (reference sequence). J gave up 5 bases and V 5 bases, and 11 bases lay outside the gene matches. The CDR3 loop reads CASSPGLADLRETQYF. The CDR3 coding sequence is TGTGCCAGCAGTCCAGGACTAGCGGATCTCCGGGAGACCCAGTACTTC.

The rearrangement joins TRBV2 to TRBJ2-4, with unresolved D. In germline, CDR1 is SNHLY, CDR2 FYNNEI. The V gene lost 4 bases and the J gene lost 0 bases, with 7 bases spanning the gap. This CDR3 has 14 residues. CDR3 sequence reads: CASSAELAKNIQYF. The CDR3 coding sequence is TGTGCCAGCAGTGCCGAACTAGCCAAAAACATTCAGTACTTC.

This clone was counted only a few times. DNA of the CDR3: TGTGCCAGCAGCTTGTATACAACAGGCACAGATACGCAGTATTTT. Encoded protein: CASSLYTTGTDTQYF. The rearrangement joins TRBV5-4 to TRBJ2-3; no firm D call. This CDR3 spans 15 amino acids. Germline assignment: CDR1 SGHNT and CDR2 YYREEE (reference sequence). V was pared by 1 base and J by 1 base, with 10 bases between.

The chain joins TRBV28 to TRBJ2-2; D gene unclear. The germline gives CDR1 MDHEN, CDR2 SYDVKM. Trimming left V 7 bases short and J 1 base short, with 10 bases between. CDR3 size: 14 residues. This chain's CDR3 is CASKRGGNTGELFF. Written as DNA, the CDR3 is TGTGCCAGCAAACGTGGCGGGAACACCGGGGAGCTGTTTTTT.

This sequence joins TRBV10-3 and TRBJ1-3; TRBD1 matches 10 bases. Germline V CDR1 and CDR2: ENHRY, SYGVKD. Trimming at V came to 4 bases and at J to 7 bases, leaving 4 bases not matched to a gene. The CDR3 covers 14 residues. The CDR3 DNA is TGTGCCATCAGTGTTGGGACAGGGGTTAACACCATATATTTT. As protein: CAISVGTGVNTIYF.

This clone was seen more than once but under ten times. This chain uses TRBV10-3 with TRBJ2-2, with TRBD2 matching 8 bases. The CDR3 extends over 15 amino acids. V lost 0 bases and J lost 6; bases outside the gene matches: 3. Germline CDR1 and CDR2: ENHRY and SYGVKD. This CDR3 reads CAISESVSGAGELFF. CDR3 bases: TGTGCCATCAGTGAGTCGGTTAGCGGGGCCGGGGAGCTGTTTTTT.

The rearrangement uses TRBV4-1 and TRBJ2-7; the match to TRBD1 covers 7 bases. The CDR3 length is 18 residues. Germline values: CDR1 MGHRA, CDR2 YSYEKL. V lost 1 base and J lost 3; bases outside the gene matches: 15. The CDR3 nucleotides are TGCGCCAGCAGCCAAGCACCCTTCAGGGGGAACTTATACTACGAGCAGTACTTC. This gives the protein CASSQAPFRGNLYYEQYF.